One and the same sample provided the 7 T cell receptor beta chains below, sequenced in a study of blood T cell repertoires in COVID-19. Assay used: immunoSEQ multiplex PCR; TCRdb lists only in-frame clones, some missing. The table records 340,000 or so clones, 80% to 90% of them present only once. Sequencing was performed on PBMCs or T cells enriched from blood (not recorded which). These receptors came from a woman between 40 and 50 years old with acute COVID-19.

The chain recombines TRBV19 with TRBJ1-5; D is unclear. V gave up 3 bases and J gave up 5 bases, with 5 bases separating them. The CDR3 is 12 amino acids. Per germline, CDR1 LNHDA and CDR2 SQIVND (reference sequence). This CDR3 reads CASSIQDQPQHF. The CDR3 region has the DNA TGTGCCAGTAGTATTCAGGATCAGCCCCAGCATTTT.

This chain joins TRBV7-3 and TRBJ1-1; a weak D match, TRBD1 (5 bases). The CDR3 contains 14 residues. Trimming cost V 2 bases and J 5 bases, with 12 bases left between them. Germline V lookup: CDR1 SGHTA, CDR2 FQGTGA. The CDR3 sequence is CASSLVQGFTEAFF. CDR3 nucleotide sequence: TGTGCCAGCAGCTTAGTGCAGGGTTTTACTGAAGCTTTCTTT. The full variable domain, in which reference TRBV7-3 and TRBJ1-1 provide the parts outside the CDR3, is GAGVSQTPSNKVTEKGKYVELRCDPISGHTALYWYRQSLGQGPEFLIYFQGTGAADDSGLPNDRFFAVRPEGSVSTLKIQRTERGDSAVYLCASSLVQGFTEAFFGQGTRLTVV.

The chain joins TRBV7-9 to TRBJ1-4; D uncertain. V lost 5 bases to trimming and J lost 4 bases, with 11 bases between them. CDR3 length equals 14 residues. Germline values: CDR1 SEHNR, CDR2 FQNEAQ (reference sequence). In DNA form, the CDR3 reads TGTGCCAGCAGCCGTAGCATCGGTAATGAAAAACTGTTTTTT. Residues: CASSRSIGNEKLFF.

The V gene is TRBV6-5, the J gene TRBJ2-3; possible D gene TRBD1, 6 bases. CDR3 length: 16 residues. Germline assignment: CDR1 MNHEY and CDR2 SVGAGI. V was shortened by 3 bases and J by 3 bases, with 16 bases between the two germline ends. CDR3 region: CASSYQSRDTTDTQYF. CDR3 sequence (DNA): TGTGCCAGCAGTTATCAGTCCCGGGACACGACAGATACGCAGTATTTT.

This clone occurred a few times. The V gene is TRBV11-2, the J gene TRBJ1-1, with 8 bases aligning to TRBD1. Germline V gene sequence: CDR1 SGHAT, CDR2 FQNNGV. The CDR3 is 14 residues long. The junction had 4 bases not matched to a gene; V was cut back by 6 bases and J by 1 base. The CDR3: CASRLTGANTEAFF. The CDR3, as DNA: TGTGCCAGCAGATTGACAGGGGCGAACACTGAAGCTTTCTTT.

With respect to this clone: At one end the junction does not follow the germline gene, possibly because of a read error. The chain links TRBV18 to TRBJ1-1; a weak D match, TRBD1 (5 bases). Germline CDR1 KGHSH, CDR2 LQKENI. The CDR3 extends over 14 amino acids. The chain's CDR3 is CASSPGTGNSEAFF. CDR3 nucleotide sequence: TGTGCCAGCTCACCGGGGACTGGGAACTCTGAAGCTTTCTTT.

The chain links TRBV19 to TRBJ1-2; D is perhaps TRBD1 (6 bases). V lost 2 bases and J lost 4, with 14 bases in between. In germline, CDR1 is LNHDA, CDR2 SQIVND (reference sequence). This CDR3 spans 15 amino acids. The chain's CDR3 is CASSIPQGPPYGYTF. The CDR3 DNA reads as TGTGCCAGTAGTATACCTCAGGGGCCGCCCTATGGCTACACCTTC.